This TCR beta chain comes out of a study of blood T cell repertoires in COVID-19. TCRdb keeps only in-frame clones here, not all; method: immunoSEQ multiplex PCR. Among under 250,000 clones listed, almost 85% were seen once. Trimming pared 0 bases from V and 8 bases from J, leaving 6 bases between. CDR1 and CDR2 from the germline V gene are SGHRS and YFSETQ. The CDR3 loop spans 13 amino acids. This chain uses TRBV5-1 with TRBJ1-6; D gene unclear. The sequence was collected from a man over 45 with COVID-19, enrolled during active disease. The sequenced sample consisted of peripheral blood. The CDR3 spells CASSLDGDSPLHF. Written as DNA, the CDR3 is TGCGCCAGCAGCTTGGACGGGGATTCACCCCTCCACTTT.